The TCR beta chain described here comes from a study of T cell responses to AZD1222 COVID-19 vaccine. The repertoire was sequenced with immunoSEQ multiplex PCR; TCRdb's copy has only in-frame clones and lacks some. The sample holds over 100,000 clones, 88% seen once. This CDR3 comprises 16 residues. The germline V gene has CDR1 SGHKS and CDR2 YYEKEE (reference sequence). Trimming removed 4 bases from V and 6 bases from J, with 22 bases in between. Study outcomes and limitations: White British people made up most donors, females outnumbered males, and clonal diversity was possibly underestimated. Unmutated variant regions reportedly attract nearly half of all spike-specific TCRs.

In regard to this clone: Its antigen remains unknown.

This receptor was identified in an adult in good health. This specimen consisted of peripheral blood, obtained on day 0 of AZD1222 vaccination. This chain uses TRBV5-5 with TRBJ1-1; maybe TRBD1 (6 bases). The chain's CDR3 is CASSPYLPQGPAEAFF. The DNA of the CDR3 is TGTGCCAGCAGCCCTTACCTACCACAGGGACCAGCTGAAGCTTTCTTT.